The sequence of this T cell receptor (beta chain) was determined in a study of cytomegalovirus exposure and HLA in healthy donors. Study-wide findings and caveats: There were reportedly fewer N-insertions in an Asian-associated ancestry cluster than the roughly 610-donor mean, in a later analysis. A later analysis found most CMV-associated TCR beta chains apparently HLA-restricted.

The PCR ran on 60 Vbeta and 13 Jbeta primers. Libraries were prepared by immunoSEQ multiplex PCR; TCRdb keeps only in-frame clonotypes and omits some of them. The sample consists of about 250,000 clones, 80% of them appearing once. With respect to this clone: Its target is unknown.

V shed 8 bases and J 3 bases; nucleotides not matched to a gene: 17. Germline lookup yields CDR1 MGHRA and CDR2 YSYEKL. This CDR3 spans 17 amino acids. This receptor was identified in a girl aged 2 to 10 in good health and CMV-seronegative. Sequenced input: PBMCs. The gene calls are TRBV4-1 and TRBJ1-2; 8 bases align to TRBD1. The CDR3 sequence: CASWSRQGNRGDYGYTF. DNA for the CDR3: TGCGCCAGCTGGTCGCGACAGGGGAATCGGGGGGACTATGGCTACACCTTC.